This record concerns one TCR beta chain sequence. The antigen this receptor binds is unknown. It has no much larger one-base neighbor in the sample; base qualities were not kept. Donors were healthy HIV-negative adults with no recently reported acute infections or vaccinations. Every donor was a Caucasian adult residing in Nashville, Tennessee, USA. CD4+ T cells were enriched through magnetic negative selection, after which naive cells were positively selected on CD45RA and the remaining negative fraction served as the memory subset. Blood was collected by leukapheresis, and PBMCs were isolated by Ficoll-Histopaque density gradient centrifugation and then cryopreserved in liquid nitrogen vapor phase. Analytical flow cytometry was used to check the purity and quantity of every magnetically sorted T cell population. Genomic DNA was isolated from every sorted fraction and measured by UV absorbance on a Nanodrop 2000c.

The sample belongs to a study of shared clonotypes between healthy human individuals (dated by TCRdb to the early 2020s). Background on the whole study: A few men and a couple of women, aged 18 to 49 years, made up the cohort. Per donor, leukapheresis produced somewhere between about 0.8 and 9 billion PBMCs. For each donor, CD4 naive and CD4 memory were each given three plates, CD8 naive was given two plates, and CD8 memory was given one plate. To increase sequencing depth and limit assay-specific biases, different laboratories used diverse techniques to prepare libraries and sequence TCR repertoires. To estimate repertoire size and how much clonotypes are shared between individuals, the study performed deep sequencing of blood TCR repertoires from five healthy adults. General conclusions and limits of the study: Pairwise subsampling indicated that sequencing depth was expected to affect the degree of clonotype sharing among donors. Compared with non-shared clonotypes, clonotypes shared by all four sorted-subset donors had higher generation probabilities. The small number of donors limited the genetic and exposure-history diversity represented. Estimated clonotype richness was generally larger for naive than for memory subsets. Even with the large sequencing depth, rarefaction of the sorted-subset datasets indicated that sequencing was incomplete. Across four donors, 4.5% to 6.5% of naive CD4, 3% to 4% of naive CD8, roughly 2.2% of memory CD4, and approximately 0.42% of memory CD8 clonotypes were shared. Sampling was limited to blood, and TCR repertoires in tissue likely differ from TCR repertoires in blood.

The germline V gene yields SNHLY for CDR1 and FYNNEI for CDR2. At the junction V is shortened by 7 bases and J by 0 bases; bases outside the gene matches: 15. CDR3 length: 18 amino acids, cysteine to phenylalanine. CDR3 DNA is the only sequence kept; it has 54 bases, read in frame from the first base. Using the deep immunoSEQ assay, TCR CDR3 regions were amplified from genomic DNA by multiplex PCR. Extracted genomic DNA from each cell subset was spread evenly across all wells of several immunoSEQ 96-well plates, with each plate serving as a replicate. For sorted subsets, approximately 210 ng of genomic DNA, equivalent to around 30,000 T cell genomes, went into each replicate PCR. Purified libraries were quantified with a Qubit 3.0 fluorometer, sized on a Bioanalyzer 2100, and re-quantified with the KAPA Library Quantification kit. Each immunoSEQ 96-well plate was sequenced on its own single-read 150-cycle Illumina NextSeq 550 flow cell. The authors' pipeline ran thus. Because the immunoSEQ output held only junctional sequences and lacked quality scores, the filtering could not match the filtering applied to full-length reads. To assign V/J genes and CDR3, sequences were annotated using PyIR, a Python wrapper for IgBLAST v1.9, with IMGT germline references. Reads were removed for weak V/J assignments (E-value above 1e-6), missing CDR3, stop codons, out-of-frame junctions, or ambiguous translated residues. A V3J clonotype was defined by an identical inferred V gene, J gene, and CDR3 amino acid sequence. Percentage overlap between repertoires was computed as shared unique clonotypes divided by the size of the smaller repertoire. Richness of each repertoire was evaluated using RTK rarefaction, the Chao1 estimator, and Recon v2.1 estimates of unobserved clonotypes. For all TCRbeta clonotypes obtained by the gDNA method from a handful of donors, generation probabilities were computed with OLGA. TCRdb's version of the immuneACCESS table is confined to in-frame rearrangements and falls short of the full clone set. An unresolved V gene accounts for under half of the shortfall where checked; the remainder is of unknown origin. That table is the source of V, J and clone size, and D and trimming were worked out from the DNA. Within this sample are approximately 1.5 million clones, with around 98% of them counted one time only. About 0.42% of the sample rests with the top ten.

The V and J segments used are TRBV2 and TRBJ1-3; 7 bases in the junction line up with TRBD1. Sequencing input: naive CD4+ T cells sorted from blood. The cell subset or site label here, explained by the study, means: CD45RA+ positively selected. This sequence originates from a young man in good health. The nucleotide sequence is TGTGCCAGCAAATCGCGACAGGGCAATTCCCGCTCTGGAAACACCATATATTTT. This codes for CASKSRQGNSRSGNTIYF.